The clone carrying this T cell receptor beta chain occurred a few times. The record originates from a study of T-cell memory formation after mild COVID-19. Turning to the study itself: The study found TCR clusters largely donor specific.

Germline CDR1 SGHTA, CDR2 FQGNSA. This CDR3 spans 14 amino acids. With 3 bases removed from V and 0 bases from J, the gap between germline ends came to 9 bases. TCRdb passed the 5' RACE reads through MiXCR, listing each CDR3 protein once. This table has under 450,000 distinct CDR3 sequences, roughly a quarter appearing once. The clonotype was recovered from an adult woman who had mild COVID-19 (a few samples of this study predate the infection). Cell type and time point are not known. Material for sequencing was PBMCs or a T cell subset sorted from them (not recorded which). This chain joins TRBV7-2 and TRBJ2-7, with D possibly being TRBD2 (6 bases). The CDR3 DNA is TGTGCCAGCAGCTTCGCGGGGAACTCCTACGAGCAGTACTTC. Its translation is CASSFAGNSYEQYF.